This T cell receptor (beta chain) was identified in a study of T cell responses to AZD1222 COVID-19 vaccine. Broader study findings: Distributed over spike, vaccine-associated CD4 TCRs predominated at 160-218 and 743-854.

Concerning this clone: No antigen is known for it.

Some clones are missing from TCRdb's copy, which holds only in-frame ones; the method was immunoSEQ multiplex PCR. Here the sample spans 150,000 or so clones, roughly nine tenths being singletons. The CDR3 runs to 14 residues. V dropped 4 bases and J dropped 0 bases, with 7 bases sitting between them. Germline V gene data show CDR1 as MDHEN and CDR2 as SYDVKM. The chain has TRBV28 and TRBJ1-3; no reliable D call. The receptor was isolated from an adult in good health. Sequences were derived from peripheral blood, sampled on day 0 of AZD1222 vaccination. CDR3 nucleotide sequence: TGTGCCAGCAGTTCGCCAGGCTCTGGAAACACCATATATTTT. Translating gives CASSSPGSGNTIYF. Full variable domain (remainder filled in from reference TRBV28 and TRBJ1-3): DVKVTQSSRYLVKRTGEKVFLECVQDMDHENMFWYRQDPGLGLRLIYFSYDVKMKEKGDIPEGYSVSREKKERFSLILESASTNQTSMYLCASSSPGSGNTIYFGEGSWLTVV.